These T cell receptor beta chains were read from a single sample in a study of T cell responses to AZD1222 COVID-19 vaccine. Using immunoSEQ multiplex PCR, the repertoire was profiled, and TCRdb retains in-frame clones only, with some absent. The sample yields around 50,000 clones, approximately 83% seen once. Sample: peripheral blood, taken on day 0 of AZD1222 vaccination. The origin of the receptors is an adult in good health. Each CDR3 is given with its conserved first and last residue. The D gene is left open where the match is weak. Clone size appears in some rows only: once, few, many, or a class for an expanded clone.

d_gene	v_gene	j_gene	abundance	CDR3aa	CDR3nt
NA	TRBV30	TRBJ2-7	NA	CAWSVGLFYEQYF	TGTGCCTGGAGTGTTGGACTGTTCTACGAGCAGTACTTC
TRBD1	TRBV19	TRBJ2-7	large	CASSISAGTGNYEQYF	TGTGCCAGTAGTATATCCGCCGGGACAGGTAACTACGAGCAGTACTTC
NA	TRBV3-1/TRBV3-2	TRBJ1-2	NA	CASSQGGTAGGYTF	TGTGCCAGCAGCCAAGGAGGGACGGCGGGGGGCTACACCTTC
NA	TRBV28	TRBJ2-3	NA	CASSFWQGNTQYF	TGTGCCAGCAGTTTTTGGCAGGGTAATACGCAGTATTTT
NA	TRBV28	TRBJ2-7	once	CASSLSGTIYEQYF	TGTGCCAGCAGTTTGTCCGGGACAATCTACGAGCAGTACTTC
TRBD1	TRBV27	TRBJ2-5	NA	CASRDPGQRAETQYF	TGTGCCAGCAGGGATCCGGGACAGCGTGCGGAGACCCAGTACTTC
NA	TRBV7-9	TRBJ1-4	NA	CASSSGPGFGEKLFF	TGTGCCAGCAGCTCAGGACCAGGGTTCGGTGAAAAACTGTTTTTT
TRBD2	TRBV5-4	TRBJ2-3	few	CASSFQPSGTMFWADTQYF	TGTGCCAGCAGCTTCCAGCCTAGCGGGACCATGTTTTGGGCAGATACGCAGTATTTT
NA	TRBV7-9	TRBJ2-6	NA	CASSSLFRSGANVLTF	TGTGCCAGCAGCTCCCTATTCCGCTCTGGGGCCAACGTCCTGACTTTC
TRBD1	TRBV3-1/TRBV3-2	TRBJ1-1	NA	CASSPGQGQWDTEAFF	TGTGCCAGCAGTCCGGGACAGGGACAGTGGGACACTGAAGCTTTCTTT
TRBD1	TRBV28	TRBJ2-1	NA	CASSYLQGAGSYNEQFF	TGTGCCAGCAGCTACTTACAGGGGGCCGGCTCCTACAATGAGCAGTTCTTC
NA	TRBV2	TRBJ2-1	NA	CASIRQVYNEQFF	TGTGCCAGCATAAGACAGGTCTACAATGAGCAGTTCTTC
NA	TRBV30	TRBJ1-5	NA	CAWSVRDKNQPQHF	TGTGCCTGGAGTGTTAGGGACAAGAATCAGCCCCAGCATTTT
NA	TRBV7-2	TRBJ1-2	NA	CASSQGPNYGYTF	TGTGCCAGCAGCCAGGGCCCTAACTATGGCTACACCTTC
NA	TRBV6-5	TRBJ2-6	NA	CASRDEGAGANVLTF	TGTGCCAGCAGAGATGAGGGGGCTGGGGCCAACGTCCTGACTTTC
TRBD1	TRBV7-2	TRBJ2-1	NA	CASTPTGITTYNEQFF	TGTGCCAGCACCCCGACAGGGATCACAACCTACAATGAGCAGTTCTTC
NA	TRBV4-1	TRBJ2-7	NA	CASSHTQGSYEQYF	TGCGCCAGCAGCCACACCCAGGGCTCCTACGAGCAGTACTTC
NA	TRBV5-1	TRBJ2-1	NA	CASREVDSYNEQFF	TGCGCCAGCAGGGAGGTAGACTCCTACAATGAGCAGTTCTTC
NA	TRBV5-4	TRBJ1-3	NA	CASQRDNSGNTIYF	TGTGCCTCTCAGCGGGATAACTCTGGAAACACCATATATTTT
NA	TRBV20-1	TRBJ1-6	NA	CSASSGQNNSPLHF	TGCAGTGCTAGTTCGGGACAAAATAATTCACCCCTCCACTTT
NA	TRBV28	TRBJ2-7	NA	CASSLQPGHSYEQYF	TGTGCCAGCAGTTTACAACCGGGACACTCGTACGAGCAGTACTTC
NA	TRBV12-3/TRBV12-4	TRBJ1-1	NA	CASSFQGSTEAFF	TGTGCCAGCAGTTTCCAGGGTTCCACTGAAGCTTTCTTT
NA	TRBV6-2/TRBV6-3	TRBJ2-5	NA	CASSNRDNVVQETQYF	TGTGCCAGCAGTAACCGGGACAACGTCGTCCAAGAGACCCAGTACTTC
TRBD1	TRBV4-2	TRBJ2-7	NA	CASSPGPDRDEQYF	TGTGCCAGCAGCCCAGGGCCAGACAGGGACGAGCAGTACTTC
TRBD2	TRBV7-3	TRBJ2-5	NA	CASSAGALETQYF	TGTGCCAGCAGCGCGGGAGCGCTAGAGACCCAGTACTTC
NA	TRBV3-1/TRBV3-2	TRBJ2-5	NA	CASSPNIQQETQYF	TGTGCCAGCAGCCCCAACATACAACAAGAGACCCAGTACTTC
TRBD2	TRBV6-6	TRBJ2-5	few	CASRDGLVGETQYF	TGTGCCAGCAGGGACGGACTAGTTGGAGAGACCCAGTACTTC
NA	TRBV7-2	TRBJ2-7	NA	CASSAQVGDYEQYF	TGTGCCAGCAGCGCGCAGGTAGGAGACTACGAGCAGTACTTC
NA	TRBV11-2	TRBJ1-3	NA	CASSLGRGNTIYF	TGTGCCAGCAGCTTAGGCAGGGGAAACACCATATATTTT
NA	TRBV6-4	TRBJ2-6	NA	CASSDPQGGGANVLTF	TGTGCCAGCAGTGACCCGCAGGGAGGCGGGGCCAACGTCCTGACTTTC
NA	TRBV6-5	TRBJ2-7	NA	CASSKTGSYEQYF	TGTGCCAGCAGCAAGACAGGCTCCTACGAGCAGTACTTC
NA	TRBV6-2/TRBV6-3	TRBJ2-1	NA	CASSQRARDSSNEQFF	TGTGCCAGCAGCCAAAGAGCCCGGGACTCTTCCAATGAGCAGTTCTTC
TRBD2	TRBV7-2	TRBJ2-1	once	CASSLGLAGGSNVGAFF	TGTGCCAGCAGCTTAGGTCTGGCGGGAGGGTCGAATGTCGGAGCGTTCTTC
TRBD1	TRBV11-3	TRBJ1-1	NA	CASSWTGGNGNTEAFF	TGTGCCAGCAGCTGGACAGGGGGTAACGGGAACACTGAAGCTTTCTTT
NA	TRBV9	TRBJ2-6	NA	CASSATGLGANVLTF	TGTGCCAGCAGCGCCACAGGGTTAGGGGCCAACGTCCTGACTTTC
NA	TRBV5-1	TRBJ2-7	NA	CASGISSGPYEQYF	TGCGCCAGCGGGATATCATCAGGTCCCTACGAGCAGTACTTC
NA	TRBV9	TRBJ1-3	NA	CASSVVEGISGNTIYF	TGTGCCAGCAGCGTAGTTGAGGGGATCTCTGGAAACACCATATATTTT
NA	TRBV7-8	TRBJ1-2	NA	CASSLDTGSYGYTF	TGTGCCAGCAGCTTAGATACAGGGAGCTATGGCTACACCTTC
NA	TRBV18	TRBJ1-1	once	CASSPLTETGLTEAFF	TGTGCCAGCTCACCACTTACCGAGACAGGTCTCACTGAAGCTTTCTTT
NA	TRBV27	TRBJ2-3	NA	CASSPLSADTQYF	TGTGCCAGCAGTCCCCTATCAGCAGATACGCAGTATTTT
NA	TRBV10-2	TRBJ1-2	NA	CASSESRQGLEGYTF	TGCGCCAGCAGTGAGAGTAGGCAGGGGCTGGAGGGCTACACCTTC
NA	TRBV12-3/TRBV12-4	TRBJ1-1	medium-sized	CASSLGSQGAFF	TGTGCCAGCAGTCTAGGATCCCAAGGAGCTTTCTTT
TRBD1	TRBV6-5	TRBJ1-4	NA	CASSKAGTGVEKLFF	TGTGCCAGCAGCAAAGCCGGGACAGGGGTCGAAAAACTGTTTTTT
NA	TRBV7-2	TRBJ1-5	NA	CASSLMEGFIQPQHF	TGTGCCAGCAGCTTGATGGAGGGATTTATTCAGCCCCAGCATTTT
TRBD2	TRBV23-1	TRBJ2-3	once	CASSQSTPLTSGSEAGTDTQYF	TGCGCCAGCAGTCAATCGACCCCTTTGACTAGCGGGAGTGAAGCCGGCACAGATACGCAGTATTTT
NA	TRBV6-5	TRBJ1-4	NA	CASSHYGVGNEKLFF	TGTGCCAGCAGCCATTACGGTGTCGGTAATGAAAAACTGTTTTTT
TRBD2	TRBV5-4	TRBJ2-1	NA	CASSLPKREGYNEQFF	TGTGCCAGCAGCTTACCTAAGCGGGAGGGCTACAATGAGCAGTTCTTC
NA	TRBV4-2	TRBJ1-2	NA	CASSQPGTNYGYTF	TGTGCCAGCAGCCAACCCGGGACAAACTATGGCTACACCTTC
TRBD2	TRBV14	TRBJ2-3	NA	CASSPPSGPWADTQYF	TGTGCCAGCAGCCCACCTAGCGGGCCATGGGCAGATACGCAGTATTTT
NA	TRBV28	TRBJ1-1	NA	CASRQGPEAFF	TGTGCCAGCAGGCAGGGCCCTGAAGCTTTCTTT
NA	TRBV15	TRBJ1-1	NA	CATSRVAGWGVGSMNTEAFF	TGTGCCACCAGCAGAGTAGCAGGGTGGGGGGTTGGTAGTATGAACACTGAAGCTTTCTTT
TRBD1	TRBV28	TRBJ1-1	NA	CASRRHGTGTTEAFF	TGTGCCAGCAGAAGACACGGGACAGGGACCACTGAAGCTTTCTTT
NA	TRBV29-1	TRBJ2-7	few	CSVLSGQGEQYF	TGCAGCGTTTTATCGGGCCAGGGGGAGCAGTACTTC
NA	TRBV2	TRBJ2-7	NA	CASSELTAGGQYF	TGTGCCAGCAGTGAACTGACAGCCGGAGGGCAGTACTTC
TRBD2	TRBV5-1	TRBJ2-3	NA	CASSFRGLAGIPDTQYF	TGCGCCAGCAGCTTTCGCGGACTAGCGGGAATCCCAGATACGCAGTATTTT
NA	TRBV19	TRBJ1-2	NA	CASSVQRDLGDGYTF	TGTGCCAGTAGTGTTCAAAGGGACCTCGGGGACGGCTACACCTTC
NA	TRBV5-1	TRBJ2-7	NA	CASTPQEGGYEQYF	TGCGCCAGCACCCCCCAGGAGGGGGGCTACGAGCAGTACTTC